This T cell receptor (beta chain) was profiled in a study of blood T cell repertoires in COVID-19. Study summary: The United States, Italy and Spain supplied acute and convalescent COVID-19 samples. From T cells, B-cell-depleted T cells, or PBMCs came the material, which was cDNA or gDNA.

In the authors' methods: Estimation of nucleated cell counts relied on the amplification of reference gene primers. Clones were sequenced by immunoSEQ multiplex PCR, and TCRdb holds only the in-frame ones, with some missing. V and J calls and clone size are as listed in that table; D and trimming were resolved from the DNA. The table records tens of thousands of clones, around four fifths of them present only once. This CDR3 has 15 amino acids. The trim removed 6 bases at V and 2 bases at J, leaving 9 bases unmatched. CDR1 and CDR2 (germline): ENHRY, SYGVKD. Input material: peripheral blood. The sequence derives from a human donor in a cohort sampled during active COVID-19. The chain couples TRBV10-3 to TRBJ1-1, with 7 bases aligning to TRBD1. The DNA of the CDR3 is TGTGCCATCAGCGCTCCGGGACAGCGAAACACTGAAGCTTTCTTT. This sequence encodes CAISAPGQRNTEAFF.